Listed here is a single T cell receptor beta chain. Its target is not known. This record belongs to a study of shared clonotypes between healthy human individuals. Study-wide findings and caveats: Relative to clonotypes present in all four donors, those not shared had lower generation probabilities.

Germline CDR1 SNHLY, CDR2 FYNNEI. With 6 bases removed from V and 1 base from J, the gap between germline ends came to 12 bases. CDR3 size: 15 residues. Measured with immunoSEQ multiplex PCR; TCRdb has only the in-frame clones, and not every one. The table has approximately 2.5 million clones, around 94% seen once; the top ten hold roughly 0.14%. The origin of this receptor is a man aged 18 to 29 in good health. The chain recombines TRBV2 with TRBJ2-2, with D perhaps TRBD2 (6 bases). Specimen: naive CD4+ T cells sorted from blood. Noted subset: CD45RA+ positively selected. The CDR3 DNA is TGTGCCAGCAGGACCGGGACTCAGAACACCGGGGAGCTGTTTTTT. Amino acid sequence: CASRTGTQNTGELFF.